The 3 T cell receptor beta chains listed next were all sequenced from one sample in a study of beta chain features in type 1 diabetes. Expressed TCRB transcripts were sequenced, since all the RNA that had been isolated was reverse transcribed. The table came from immunoSEQ multiplex PCR; TCRdb's copy has only in-frame clones and leaves some out. This table has a few hundred thousand clones, about 16% appearing once. What was sequenced was naive CD4+ T cells from blood. The origin of the receptors is a woman aged 18-35 years in good health.

V gene TRBV19 combines with J gene TRBJ2-5; tentative D call: TRBD2 (6 bases). Deletions cut 5 bases from V and 13 bases from J, with 20 bases between. This CDR3 region has 13 residues. The germline V gene has CDR1 LNHDA and CDR2 SQIVND (reference sequence). DNA for the CDR3: TGTGCCAGTAGTCCCTCGACTAGTCCCTCACCGTACTTC. Protein sequence: CASSPSTSPSPYF.

V and J are TRBV9 and TRBJ2-3, with 15 bases fitting TRBD2. Trimming removed 3 bases from V and 3 bases from J; junction bases left unmatched: 5. The CDR3 consists of 17 residues. CDR1 is SGDLS and CDR2 is YYNGEE in the germline V gene. CDR3 in amino acids: CASSEGLAGGGTDTQYF. CDR3 coding DNA: TGTGCCAGCAGCGAGGGACTAGCGGGAGGTGGAACAGATACGCAGTATTTT.

This chain joins TRBV7-6 and TRBJ2-5; D unresolved. The CDR3 sequence is 11 residues long. The germline V gene has CDR1 SGHVS and CDR2 FNYEAQ. V was shortened by 3 bases and J by 4 bases, with 3 bases between the two germline ends. DNA of the CDR3: TGTGCCAGCAGCTTCGGAGAGACCCAGTACTTC. Translating it yields CASSFGETQYF.